One sample yielded the 22 T cell receptor beta chains listed below, sequenced in a study of CD8+ T cells in alopecia areata. Sequencing templates came from extracted RNA that was reverse transcribed into cDNA. Profiled with immunoSEQ multiplex PCR; TCRdb holds only in-frame clones, not every one. The sample has approximately 200,000 clones, over 45% seen once. Regarding treatment: oral pan-JAK inhibitor, 5-10 mg twice daily. The specimen comprised CD4+ T cells sorted from blood, sampled at week 24, from a patient treated with tofacitinib. These receptor sequences come from a human donor with alopecia areata.

The chain carries TRBV18 and TRBJ2-1; no reliable D call. Trimming left V 3 bases short and J 7 bases short, with 7 bases between. Germline V CDR1 and CDR2: KGHSH, LQKENI. The CDR3 length is 12 residues. The DNA of the CDR3 is TGTGCCAGCTCACCGGAGAGTAATGAGCAGTTCTTC. Residues: CASSPESNEQFF.

The rearrangement joins TRBV5-1 to TRBJ2-1; 8 bases fit TRBD1. The CDR3 is 14 residues long. Germline loops: CDR1 SGHRS, CDR2 YFSETQ. The trim removed 5 bases at V and 4 bases at J, leaving 5 bases unmatched. DNA of the CDR3: TGCGCCAGCAGTGGACAGGGCCAATACAATGAGCAGTTCTTC. It encodes CASSGQGQYNEQFF.

The chain has TRBV23-1 and TRBJ1-5; D uncertain. TRBV23-1 counts as an open reading frame of uncertain function. CDR3 length: 13 residues. V lost 0 bases and J 5 bases, leaving 5 bases between the germline ends. CDR3 in DNA: TGCGCCAGCAGTCAATCAAGGGATCAGCCCCAGCATTTT. Its translation is CASSQSRDQPQHF.

This clone showed up just a few times. The genes are TRBV19 and TRBJ2-1; 11 bases match TRBD2. The V segment lost 5 bases and the J segment 7 bases; nucleotides outside the gene matches: 10. This CDR3 contains 16 residues. Germline-derived CDR1 and CDR2 are LNHDA and SQIVND (reference sequence). CDR3 region: CASSGLAGGSTNEQFF. CDR3 nucleotide sequence: TGTGCCAGTAGTGGGCTAGCGGGAGGATCGACAAATGAGCAGTTCTTC.

The J gene is TRBJ1-2, the V gene TRBV21-1; no DNA check was done on the table's D call, TRBD1. TRBV21-1 is described as a pseudogene. The CDR3 length is 15 residues. The CDR3 protein is CASSNNRESGSGYTF. The DNA for the CDR3 is TGTGCCAGCAGCAACAACAGGGAAAGTGGATCTGGCTACACCTTC.

This chain uses TRBV5-4 with TRBJ2-3, with D unresolved. This CDR3 contains 15 residues. Trimming removed 2 bases at V and 0 bases at J, with 10 bases between. The V gene's germline CDR1 is SGHNT and CDR2 YYREEE (reference sequence). The CDR3 region has the DNA TGTGCCAGCAGCTTAGATGGGTCTAGCACAGATACGCAGTATTTT. Translation gives CASSLDGSSTDTQYF. The entire variable domain, with the rest obtained from reference TRBV5-4 and TRBJ2-3, is as follows: ETGVTQSPTHLIKTRGQQVTLRCSSQSGHNTVSWYQQALGQGPQFIFQYYREEENGRGNFPPRFSGLQFPNYSSELNVNALELDDSALYLCASSLDGSSTDTQYFGPGTRLTVL.

The V call is TRBV30, the J call TRBJ1-3, with 8 bases matching TRBD1. The length of the CDR3 is 15 residues. CDR1 is GTSNPN, CDR2 SVGIG, per germline (reference sequence). The V segment lost 3 bases and the J segment 0 bases; nucleotides outside the gene matches: 4. In DNA, the CDR3 is TGTGCCTGGAGCCGCGGGACAGGCTCTGGAAACACCATATATTTT. Protein product: CAWSRGTGSGNTIYF.

The chain recombines TRBV9 with TRBJ2-5; 13 nucleotides align to TRBD2. Germline assignment: CDR1 SGDLS and CDR2 YYNGEE. V lost 2 bases, J lost 2 bases, and 9 bases stayed unmatched. The CDR3 has 18 residues. In nucleotides, the CDR3 is TGTGCCAGCAGCGTGGCCCCGGGACTAGCGGGAAATCAAGAGACCCAGTACTTC. Translation gives CASSVAPGLAGNQETQYF.

The gene calls are TRBV2 and TRBJ1-5; no firm D call. Trimming removed 2 bases from V and 2 bases from J, with 13 bases in between. The CDR3 contains 16 residues. Looked up from germline, CDR1 is SNHLY and CDR2 is FYNNEI. The CDR3 nucleotides read TGTGCCAGCAGTGAATTTCGGCTGGTGGGCAATCAGCCCCAGCATTTT. Protein product: CASSEFRLVGNQPQHF.

This clone appeared a few times. The gene calls are TRBV28 and TRBJ2-3; 8 bases map to TRBD1. This CDR3 is built from 22 residues. Unmatched junction bases numbered 31, after V lost 5 bases and J lost 6 bases. Germline values: CDR1 MDHEN, CDR2 SYDVKM. CDR3 bases: TGTGCCAGCAGTCTGGACAGGGACTTCACTTACACCGGGATCCCTCAGACGGATACGCAGTATTTT. This codes for CASSLDRDFTYTGIPQTDTQYF.

This chain uses TRBV30 with TRBJ1-5; tentatively, D is TRBD1 (6 bases). CDR1 is GTSNPN and CDR2 is SVGIG in the germline V gene (reference sequence). Trimming stripped 2 bases from V and 3 bases from J, with 11 bases between. The CDR3 spans 14 residues. The CDR3 here is CAWSKRTVNQPQHF. Here the CDR3 DNA reads TGTGCCTGGAGTAAAAGGACAGTCAATCAGCCCCAGCATTTT.

This clone was detected a few times. The J gene is TRBJ1-1, the V gene TRBV2, with TRBD1 matching over 7 bases. Germline V gene sequence: CDR1 SNHLY, CDR2 FYNNEI. The CDR3 has 11 amino acids. J was trimmed by 14 bases and V by 4 bases; bases with no gene match: 7. The CDR3 here is CASSGATGAFF. The CDR3 region has the DNA TGTGCCAGCAGTGGGGCAACAGGGGCGTTCTTT. The full variable domain, rest sourced from reference TRBV2 and TRBJ1-1, is EPEVTQTPSHQVTQMGQEVILRCVPISNHLYFYWYRQILGQKVEFLVSFYNNEISEKSEIFDDQFSVERPDGSNFTLKIRSTKLEDSAMYFCASSGATGAFFGQGTRLTVV.

This clone turned up a few times. The chain has TRBV5-6 and TRBJ2-5; possible D gene TRBD2, 5 bases. Per the germline V gene, CDR1 is SGHDT and CDR2 is YYEEEE. V was trimmed by 4 bases and J by 5 bases, leaving 12 bases between them. The CDR3 contains 13 residues. CDR3 DNA sequence: TGTGCCAGCAGCATGAGGTCGGGGGAGACCCAGTACTTC. This codes for CASSMRSGETQYF.

The chain couples TRBV11-2 to TRBJ2-1; weak D call: TRBD2 (5 bases). V shed 1 base and J shed 7 bases, with 14 bases lying between them. The CDR3 consists of 15 residues. Per the germline V gene, CDR1 is SGHAT and CDR2 is FQNNGV. CDR3 residues: CASSLGAGRLNEQFF. The CDR3 DNA reads as TGTGCCAGCAGCTTAGGTGCGGGCCGTTTGAATGAGCAGTTCTTC.

V usage is TRBV23-1 and J usage is TRBJ2-1; 10 nucleotides agree with TRBD2. TRBV23-1 is recorded as an ORF, its role being uncertain. Trimming removed 4 bases from V and 3 bases from J; junction bases left unmatched: 3. The CDR3 runs 15 residues. The CDR3 loop is CASSPSGRIYNEQFF. The CDR3 DNA reads as TGCGCCAGCAGTCCTAGCGGGAGAATCTACAATGAGCAGTTCTTC.

The chain couples TRBV5-1 to TRBJ2-2; D not resolved. Germline loops: CDR1 SGHRS, CDR2 YFSETQ. CDR3 length: 15 amino acids. V lost 4 bases to trimming and J lost 5 bases, with 15 bases between them. The CDR3 region has the DNA TGCGCCAGCAGCCCGGACCCCCGTAGGACCGGGGAGCTGTTTTTT. This codes for CASSPDPRRTGELFF.

This clone was detected a few times. The chain recombines TRBV27 with TRBJ2-7; 13 bases are shared with TRBD2. Trimming removed 5 bases from V and 6 bases from J; junction bases left unmatched: 7. CDR3 length equals 15 residues. Per the germline V gene, CDR1 is MNHEY and CDR2 is SMNVEV (reference sequence). CDR3 sequence: CASSIGLAGAGEQYF. For the CDR3, the DNA is TGTGCCAGCAGTATCGGACTAGCGGGAGCCGGCGAGCAGTACTTC.

The chain recombines TRBV6-6 with TRBJ2-7; 8 bases match TRBD1. Looked up from germline, CDR1 is MNHNY and CDR2 is SVGAGI (reference sequence). V shed 7 bases and J 4 bases; nucleotides not matched to a gene: 15. The CDR3 totals 16 residues. Here the CDR3 DNA reads TGTGCCAGCACCGTCGGATCGGGGACAGGAACTTACGAGCAGTACTTC. Translating gives CASTVGSGTGTYEQYF.

The rearrangement links TRBV7-9 to TRBJ2-3; TRBD1 aligns across 9 bases. The CDR3 has 14 amino acids. From germline, CDR1 is SEHNR and CDR2 FQNEAQ (reference sequence). V was clipped by 4 bases and J by 3 bases; unmatched bases: 2. The CDR3 bases are TGTGCCAGCAGCTCAGGACAGGGGACAGATACGCAGTATTTT. As protein: CASSSGQGTDTQYF.

About this clone itself: This CDR3 is also generated by other DNA sequences in the sample. The chain couples TRBV9 to TRBJ2-5; tentatively, D is TRBD2 (6 bases). The ends were cut back, 0 bases at V and 2 bases at J, with 8 bases in the middle. Germline lookup yields CDR1 SGDLS and CDR2 YYNGEE. The CDR3 totals 14 residues. The CDR3 is CASSVDRGQETQYF. In nucleotides, the CDR3 is TGTGCCAGCAGCGTAGACCGGGGGCAAGAGACCCAGTACTTC.

The chain joins TRBV19 to TRBJ1-5; no clear D. CDR1 LNHDA and CDR2 SQIVND come from the germline V gene (reference sequence). Trimming removed 5 bases at V and 0 bases at J, with 11 bases between. The CDR3 runs 15 residues. DNA of the CDR3: TGTGCCAGTAGTTTTGGATTACATAGCAATCAGCCCCAGCATTTT. Translating gives CASSFGLHSNQPQHF.

The V call is TRBV28, the J call TRBJ2-5; 7 bases are a match to TRBD2. This CDR3 is built from 15 residues. Germline V gene lookup returns CDR1 MDHEN and CDR2 SYDVKM. Trimming removed 6 bases from V and 4 bases from J; junction bases left unmatched: 11. The CDR3 DNA reads as TGTGCCAGCAGCCTTGGGAGGGGTGGTAGAGAGACCCAGTACTTC. Translation: CASSLGRGGRETQYF. The whole variable domain, filled in from reference TRBV28 and TRBJ2-5, reads DVKVTQSSRYLVKRTGEKVFLECVQDMDHENMFWYRQDPGLGLRLIYFSYDVKMKEKGDIPEGYSVSREKKERFSLILESASTNQTSMYLCASSLGRGGRETQYFGPGTRLLVL.